A selection of T cell receptor beta chains follows, all from one sample in a study of glioma-infiltrating T cells. One entry per CDR3 protein results from TCRdb running MiXCR on the multiplex PCR reads. The data contain approximately 110,000 distinct CDR3 sequences, roughly 24% of them seen just once; the ten biggest clones take up 13% to 15%. The sample comprised glioma tissue, nonneoplastic brain tissue, or PBMCs (not recorded which). All receptors come from a human donor with low-grade glioma or glioblastoma, undergoing nonglioma brain surgery, or in good health (not recorded which). CDR3s include the opening cysteine and the closing phenylalanine or tryptophan. The D gene is left open where the match is weak. Expanded clones are given a class, and other clones once, few, many or no size at all.

J: TRBJ2-7; V: TRBV5-1; size: few; length: 16; D: NA; CDR3: CASRLAGTARTYEQYF; DNA: TGCGCCAGCAGACTAGCTGGGACAGCGAGAACCTACGAGCAGTACTTC
J: TRBJ2-7; V: TRBV20-1; size: many; length: 14; D: TRBD2; CDR3: CSARAGLAVYEQYF; DNA: TGCAGTGCTAGAGCGGGACTAGCAGTCTACGAGCAGTACTTC
J: TRBJ2-7; V: TRBV24-1; size: few; length: 15; D: TRBD1; CDR3: CATSDGQGAIYEQYF; DNA: TGTGCCACCAGTGATGGACAGGGGGCTATATACGAGCAGTACTTC
J: TRBJ1-2; V: TRBV29-1; size: few; length: 12; D: NA; CDR3: CSVEWDDYGYTF; DNA: TGCAGCGTTGAATGGGACGACTATGGCTACACCTTC
J: TRBJ2-5; V: TRBV29-1; size: NA; length: 16; D: TRBD2; CDR3: CSVDEASGSLTETQYF; DNA: TGCAGCGTTGATGAGGCTAGCGGGAGCTTAACGGAGACCCAGTACTTC
J: TRBJ2-5; V: TRBV12-3/TRBV12-4; size: few; length: 13; D: NA; CDR3: CASSFLRGENQYF; DNA: TGTGCCAGCAGTTTTCTACGGGGCGAGAACCAGTACTTC
J: TRBJ2-7; V: TRBV2; size: many; length: 14; D: TRBD2; CDR3: CASSELAGDYEQYF; DNA: TGTGCCAGCAGTGAACTAGCGGGAGATTACGAGCAGTACTTC
J: TRBJ1-1; V: TRBV4-1; size: many; length: 14; D: NA; CDR3: CASSQDPVNTEAFF; DNA: TGCGCCAGCAGCCAAGATCCAGTGAACACTGAAGCTTTCTTT
J: TRBJ2-7; V: TRBV6-1; size: few; length: 14; D: NA; CDR3: CASSPRQISYEQYF; DNA: TGTGCCAGCAGTCCCCGGCAGATTAGTTACGAGCAGTACTTC
J: TRBJ2-1; V: TRBV4-3; size: many; length: 18; D: NA; CDR3: CASSQGTGTQSSYNEQFF; DNA: TGCGCCAGCAGCCAAGGAACGGGAACACAGAGCTCCTACAATGAGCAGTTCTTC
J: TRBJ2-7; V: TRBV7-2; size: NA; length: 12; D: NA; CDR3: CASSLSRYEQYF; DNA: TGTGCCAGCAGCCTCAGCAGGTACGAGCAGTACTTC
J: TRBJ2-3; V: TRBV4-2; size: many; length: 20; D: NA; CDR3: CASSQDLVMRGFSSTDTQYF; DNA: TGTGCCAGCAGCCAAGATCTCGTTATGCGGGGATTTTCTAGCACAGATACGCAGTATTTT
J: TRBJ1-6; V: TRBV9; size: NA; length: 16; D: NA; CDR3: CASSPSPGRNNSPLHF; DNA: TGTGCCAGCAGCCCATCCCCGGGACGAAATAATTCACCCCTCCACTTT
J: TRBJ2-7; V: TRBV29-1; size: many; length: 13; D: NA; CDR3: CSVHLGETYEQYF; DNA: TGCAGCGTTCATCTAGGGGAAACCTACGAGCAGTACTTC
J: TRBJ1-4; V: TRBV7-9; size: many; length: 12; D: NA; CDR3: CASSSPGARTVF; DNA: TGTGCCAGCAGCTCCCCGGGAGCCAGGACTGTTTTC
J: TRBJ2-7; V: TRBV18; size: few; length: 14; D: TRBD1; CDR3: CASSPPTGQYEQYF; DNA: TGTGCCAGCTCACCACCGACAGGGCAATACGAGCAGTACTTC
J: TRBJ2-3; V: TRBV6-1; size: many; length: 18; D: TRBD2; CDR3: CATFPGLADSSTEDTQYF; DNA: TGTGCCACCTTTCCGGGACTAGCAGATTCATCTACCGAGGATACGCAGTATTTT
J: TRBJ2-1; V: TRBV24-1; size: many; length: 14; D: TRBD2; CDR3: CATSGLAGYNEQFF; DNA: TGTGCCACCAGTGGCCTAGCGGGGTACAATGAGCAGTTCTTC
J: TRBJ2-7; V: TRBV28; size: many; length: 14; D: TRBD1; CDR3: CASSRLLDRGEQYF; DNA: TGTGCCAGCAGTCGCCTCCTGGACAGGGGCGAGCAGTACTTC
J: TRBJ2-2; V: TRBV7-6; size: many; length: 13; D: NA; CDR3: CASSLTDTGELFF; DNA: TGTGCCAGCAGCTTGACGGACACCGGGGAGCTGTTTTTT
J: TRBJ2-2; V: TRBV6-2/TRBV6-3; size: many; length: 13; D: NA; CDR3: CASSWDRTGELFF; DNA: TGTGCCAGCAGTTGGGACCGGACCGGGGAGCTGTTTTTT
J: TRBJ2-3; V: TRBV29-1; size: NA; length: 14; D: NA; CDR3: CSVGASGITDTQYF; DNA: TGCAGCGTTGGGGCATCGGGGATCACAGATACGCAGTATTTT
J: TRBJ2-3; V: TRBV20-1; size: many; length: 13; D: NA; CDR3: CSATSEWADTQYF; DNA: TGCAGTGCTACTAGCGAGTGGGCAGATACGCAGTATTTT
J: TRBJ1-2; V: TRBV5-1; size: many; length: 15; D: NA; CDR3: CASSPRAGVTYGYTF; DNA: TGCGCCAGCAGCCCTAGGGCAGGGGTGACCTATGGCTACACCTTC